Listed here are 29 T cell receptor beta chains from one sample, sequenced in a study of T cell responses to AZD1222 COVID-19 vaccine. Sequenced by immunoSEQ multiplex PCR; TCRdb stores in-frame clones only, minus some. The table records 75,000 to 100,000 clones, about 89% of them present only once. This specimen consisted of peripheral blood, obtained on day 0 of AZD1222 vaccination. These receptors were taken from an adult in good health.

The chain combines TRBV7-2 with TRBJ1-5, with TRBD1 matching 8 bases. CDR1 SGHTA and CDR2 FQGNSA come from the germline V gene. This CDR3 is 16 amino acids long. With 5 bases clipped from V and 3 bases from J, the junction kept 9 bases outside the gene matches. The CDR3 DNA follows: TGTGCCAGCAGCCCACCGACAGGGGTGGCCAATCAGCCCCAGCATTTT. Translation: CASSPPTGVANQPQHF. The complete variable domain, with remaining parts taken from reference TRBV7-2 and TRBJ1-5, reads GAGVSQSPSNKVTEKGKDVELRCDPISGHTALYWYRQSLGQGLEFLIYFQGNSAPDKSGLPSDRFSAERTGGSVSTLTIQRTQQEDSAVYLCASSPPTGVANQPQHFGDGTRLSIL.

The rearrangement uses TRBV30 and TRBJ2-1; D is uncertain. V lost 1 base, J lost 5 bases, and 9 bases lay in between. The length of the CDR3 is 13 residues. The germline V gene has CDR1 GTSNPN and CDR2 SVGIG (reference sequence). The CDR3 sequence: CAWSEGRDNEQFF. The CDR3 bases are TGTGCCTGGAGTGAAGGCAGAGACAATGAGCAGTTCTTC.

CDR3 DNA: TGTGCCAGTAGTATGAGGACGGTCTCCTACGAGCAGTACTTC. Amino acids: CASSMRTVSYEQYF. V and J are TRBV19 and TRBJ2-7; D gene unclear. CDR1 and CDR2 from the germline V gene are LNHDA and SQIVND (reference sequence). The CDR3 loop spans 14 amino acids. Trimming took off 3 bases at V and 0 bases at J, with 9 bases between the two ends.

The gene calls are TRBV28 and TRBJ1-1; D unclear. V was clipped by 3 bases and J by 8 bases, with 7 bases between them. Germline CDR1 is MDHEN and CDR2 is SYDVKM. The CDR3 consists of 11 residues. CDR3 sequence: CASSLDFEAFF. In nucleotides, the CDR3 is TGTGCCAGCAGTTTGGACTTCGAAGCTTTCTTT.

This chain joins TRBV28 and TRBJ2-7; the D gene could be TRBD1 or TRBD2 (5 bases each). The CDR3 runs 14 residues. Germline loops: CDR1 MDHEN, CDR2 SYDVKM. Trimming removed 5 bases from V and 4 bases from J, with 15 bases in between. The CDR3 nucleotides read TGTGCCAGCAGTATGGCTCAGGGAGTATACGAGCAGTACTTC. Translating it yields CASSMAQGVYEQYF.

The V call is TRBV7-2, the J call TRBJ2-2, with D possibly being TRBD1 (5 bases). This CDR3 has 15 residues. V lost 2 bases and J 4 bases, leaving 11 bases between the germline ends. Germline V gene lookup returns CDR1 SGHTA and CDR2 FQGNSA. Here the CDR3 DNA reads TGTGCCAGCAGCTTAAGGCAGGGTGGCACCGGGGAGCTGTTTTTT. Protein sequence: CASSLRQGGTGELFF.

The V and J genes are TRBV5-8 and TRBJ1-5; unclear D gene. V shed 4 bases and J shed 2 bases, with 13 bases lying between them. Germline lookup yields CDR1 SGHTS and CDR2 YDEGEE. CDR3 length: 15 amino acids. The CDR3 nucleotides are TGTGCCAGCAGCAGCTCCGGGAACGGCAATCAGCCCCAGCATTTT. Amino acid sequence: CASSSSGNGNQPQHF. The full variable domain, in which reference TRBV5-8 and TRBJ1-5 provide the parts outside the CDR3, is EAGVTQSPTHLIKTRGQQATLRCSPISGHTSVYWYQQALGLGLQFLLWYDEGEERNRGNFPPRFSGRQFPNYSSELNVNALELEDSALYLCASSSSGNGNQPQHFGDGTRLSIL.

The chain combines TRBV28 with TRBJ1-2; the D is unclear. The germline V and J ends were trimmed by 7 bases and 4 bases, with 16 bases remaining between them. CDR1 is MDHEN, CDR2 SYDVKM, per germline. The CDR3 length is 14 residues. The CDR3 spells CASTQNPPSYGYTF. The DNA for the CDR3 is TGTGCCAGCACCCAAAACCCCCCCTCCTATGGCTACACCTTC.

This rearrangement joins TRBV6-5 to TRBJ1-5, with no clear D. From germline, CDR1 is MNHEY and CDR2 SVGAGI. The V gene lost 0 bases and the J gene lost 7 bases, with 10 bases spanning the gap. This CDR3 has 14 amino acids. The CDR3 DNA follows: TGTGCCAGCAGTTACTCCGTTACTGGGCAGCCCCAGCATTTT. Protein sequence: CASSYSVTGQPQHF.

The chain combines TRBV19 with TRBJ2-1; 11 nucleotides line up with TRBD2. Germline V gene data show CDR1 as LNHDA and CDR2 as SQIVND (reference sequence). The CDR3 runs to 15 residues. The J segment lost 4 bases and the V segment lost 2 bases, leaving 1 base of the junction unmatched. CDR3 amino acids: CASSIPSGRYNEQFF. DNA of the CDR3: TGTGCCAGTAGTATACCTAGCGGGAGGTACAATGAGCAGTTCTTC.

The chain is built from TRBV28 and TRBJ2-7; D is perhaps TRBD2 (6 bases). The germline V gene encodes CDR1 MDHEN and CDR2 SYDVKM. CDR3 length: 15 residues. Trimming left V 6 bases short and J 0 bases short, with 15 bases between. The CDR3 protein is CASSLRDLSSYEQYF. The CDR3 coding sequence is TGTGCCAGCAGCCTCCGGGACTTGAGCTCCTACGAGCAGTACTTC.

The CDR3, as DNA: TGTGCCAGTAGTATGTGGGACAGGGTGACTCAGCCCCAGCATTTT. This codes for CASSMWDRVTQPQHF. The gene calls are TRBV19 and TRBJ1-5; 9 bases align to TRBD1. Germline CDR1 LNHDA, CDR2 SQIVND (reference sequence). This CDR3 spans 15 amino acids. The V segment lost 3 bases and the J segment 6 bases; nucleotides outside the gene matches: 6.

The J gene is TRBJ1-4, the V gene TRBV29-1; maybe TRBD1 (6 bases). This CDR3 region has 12 residues. V gave up 4 bases and J gave up 8 bases, with 11 bases separating them. Germline V gene sequence: CDR1 SQVTM, CDR2 ANQGSEA. CDR3 loop: CSVGQTGEKLFF. CDR3 bases: TGCAGCGTTGGTCAGACAGGCGAAAAACTGTTTTTT. The complete variable domain, with remaining parts taken from reference TRBV29-1 and TRBJ1-4, reads SAVISQKPSRDICQRGTSLTIQCQVDSQVTMMFWYRQQPGQSLTLIATANQGSEATYESGFVIDKFPISRPNLTFSTLTVSNMSPEDSSIYLCSVGQTGEKLFFGSGTQLSVL.

The chain links TRBV4-1 to TRBJ1-2; 7 bases line up with TRBD1. V shed 4 bases, J shed 4 bases, and the junction held 21 bases outside the gene matches. This CDR3 region has 19 residues. From germline, CDR1 is MGHRA and CDR2 YSYEKL. The CDR3 is CASSLAVGGVTGVAYGYTF. DNA for the CDR3: TGCGCCAGCAGCCTAGCCGTCGGGGGAGTAACAGGGGTGGCCTATGGCTACACCTTC.

The chain employs TRBV19 and TRBJ2-5, with 9 bases identical to TRBD2. The CDR3 has 17 amino acids. Germline trimming cut 1 base from V and 3 bases from J; bases unmatched to any gene: 9. Germline-derived CDR1 and CDR2 are LNHDA and SQIVND (reference sequence). The CDR3: CASSIARGLASEETQYF. In nucleotides, the CDR3 is TGTGCCAGTAGTATAGCTCGCGGACTAGCGTCCGAAGAGACCCAGTACTTC. The complete variable domain, with remaining parts taken from reference TRBV19 and TRBJ2-5, reads DGGITQSPKYLFRKEGQNVTLSCEQNLNHDAMYWYRQDPGQGLRLIYYSQIVNDFQKGDIAEGYSVSREKKESFPLTVTSAQKNPTAFYLCASSIARGLASEETQYFGPGTRLLVL.

The chain employs TRBV24-1 and TRBJ1-2, with D possibly being TRBD1 (6 bases). The V end lost 4 bases, the J end lost 0 bases, and 11 bases lay between the germline ends. This CDR3 contains 15 residues. Germline V CDR1 and CDR2: KGHDR, SFDVKD. The CDR3 DNA sequence: TGTGCCACCAGTGAAGGGGGAGGGACTAACTATGGCTACACCTTC. Amino acids: CATSEGGGTNYGYTF.

This sequence joins TRBV7-2 and TRBJ2-1; the D call may be TRBD1 or TRBD2 (5 bases each). Per germline, CDR1 SGHTA and CDR2 FQGNSA. The CDR3 has 14 amino acids. V lost 2 bases, J lost 6 bases, and 11 bases lay in between. The CDR3: CASSLIGDPNEQFF. CDR3 in DNA: TGTGCCAGCAGCTTAATCGGGGACCCCAATGAGCAGTTCTTC. Together with reference TRBV7-2 and TRBJ2-1, the CDR3 gives the full variable domain: GAGVSQSPSNKVTEKGKDVELRCDPISGHTALYWYRQSLGQGLEFLIYFQGNSAPDKSGLPSDRFSAERTGGSVSTLTIQRTQQEDSAVYLCASSLIGDPNEQFFGPGTRLTVL.

The V and J genes are TRBV7-9 and TRBJ1-2, with D possibly matching TRBD1 (5 bases). V shed 4 bases and J shed 2 bases, with 14 bases lying between them. Germline CDR1 and CDR2: SEHNR and FQNEAQ (reference sequence). CDR3 size: 15 residues. The CDR3 nucleotides are TGTGCCAGCAGCTCCAATCTACAGGCCAACTATGGCTACACCTTC. The encoded protein is CASSSNLQANYGYTF.

The chain carries TRBV5-1 and TRBJ2-5, with TRBD2 matching 7 bases. From germline, CDR1 is SGHRS and CDR2 YFSETQ. The CDR3 sequence is 15 residues long. V gave up 6 bases and J gave up 5 bases; unmatched junction bases: 13. The CDR3 region has the DNA TGCGCCAGCAAGGGGATGAACGTGGGGGGGGAGACCCAGTACTTC. It is translated as CASKGMNVGGETQYF.

V usage is TRBV30 and J usage is TRBJ2-7; 11 nucleotides agree with TRBD2. V lost 0 bases, J lost 2 bases, and 6 bases stayed unmatched. The germline gives CDR1 GTSNPN, CDR2 SVGIG (reference sequence). There are 16 residues in the CDR3. The CDR3, as DNA: TGTGCCTGGAGTGTACTAGCGGGAGTAGCCACCTACGAGCAGTACTTC. It is translated as CAWSVLAGVATYEQYF.

The chain has TRBV6-4 and TRBJ2-1; no definite D call. The germline V gene has CDR1 MRHNA and CDR2 SNTAGT. This CDR3 region has 13 residues. V lost 5 bases and J lost 6, with 11 bases in between. CDR3 in DNA: TGTGCCAGCAGTACCGAGGAAGGCAATGAGCAGTTCTTC. This encodes CASSTEEGNEQFF.

The chain joins TRBV9 to TRBJ1-1; D call uncertain. With 2 bases removed from V and 0 bases from J, the gap between germline ends came to 8 bases. The CDR3 totals 14 residues. Germline V gene data show CDR1 as SGDLS and CDR2 as YYNGEE. CDR3 coding DNA: TGTGCCAGCAGCGTTGCTTCGGTGAACACTGAAGCTTTCTTT. It codes for CASSVASVNTEAFF.

V usage is TRBV27 and J usage is TRBJ2-3; tentative D call: TRBD2 (6 bases). CDR1 MNHEY and CDR2 SMNVEV come from the germline V gene (reference sequence). Trimming stripped 10 bases from V and 4 bases from J, with 18 bases between. The CDR3 length is 14 residues. Written as DNA, the CDR3 is TGTGCCATCTCCGAGCGGGCTGGGCCAGATACGCAGTATTTT. This gives the protein CAISERAGPDTQYF.

This clone was observed a few times. The V and J genes are TRBV7-2 and TRBJ1-2, with 9 nucleotides matching TRBD1. The CDR3 consists of 17 residues. Germline V CDR1 and CDR2: SGHTA, FQGNSA. V was pared by 2 bases and J by 2 bases, with 9 bases of the junction left unmatched. This CDR3 is CASSLPTGTGPNYGYTF. CDR3 in DNA: TGTGCCAGCAGCTTACCGACCGGGACAGGGCCAAACTATGGCTACACCTTC.

The chain has TRBV9 and TRBJ1-1; D is possibly TRBD1 (5 bases). CDR1 is SGDLS and CDR2 is YYNGEE in the germline V gene. Trimming removed 4 bases from V and 6 bases from J, with 16 bases in between. CDR3 length: 14 residues. The CDR3 region has the DNA TGTGCCAGCAGCCCATCCGGGGGTTTCGCTGAAGCTTTCTTT. Translation gives CASSPSGGFAEAFF.

The rearrangement links TRBV28 to TRBJ2-1; D may be TRBD1 (5 bases). The CDR3 runs 14 residues. Germline V lookup: CDR1 MDHEN, CDR2 SYDVKM. With 6 bases removed from V and 2 bases from J, the gap between germline ends came to 11 bases. The chain's CDR3 is CASRKMGPYNEQFF. CDR3 in DNA: TGTGCCAGCAGGAAGATGGGGCCCTACAATGAGCAGTTCTTC.

DNA of the CDR3: TGCGCCAGCAGCCTAGGGGTTCCTCGGGGCACAGATACGCAGTATTTT. As protein: CASSLGVPRGTDTQYF. The chain couples TRBV5-1 to TRBJ2-3; weak D call: TRBD1 (5 bases). Germline CDR1 SGHRS, CDR2 YFSETQ. This CDR3 has 16 amino acids. Trimming pared 4 bases from V and 1 base from J, leaving 16 bases between.

The chain is built from TRBV19 and TRBJ1-4; a weak D match, TRBD1 (6 bases). Germline-derived CDR1 and CDR2 are LNHDA and SQIVND (reference sequence). The CDR3 runs 17 residues. V was cut by 5 bases and J by 4 bases, with 20 bases left in between. In nucleotides, the CDR3 is TGTGCCAGTAGTCCCAGGGTGGGGGCGCAGGGTAATGAAAAACTGTTTTTT. Residues: CASSPRVGAQGNEKLFF.

The chain recombines TRBV7-6 with TRBJ1-1; TRBD1 aligns across 8 bases. The V gene end was trimmed by 2 bases and the J gene end by 7 bases; junction bases not matched to a gene: 12. CDR3 length equals 16 residues. Germline V gives CDR1 SGHVS, CDR2 FNYEAQ. The CDR3 coding sequence is TGTGCCAGCAGCTTACAGGGTTGGCTGGGGACAGGTGAAGCTTTCTTT. As protein: CASSLQGWLGTGEAFF.